This passage covers 10 T cell receptor beta chains from one sample sequenced in a study of human T cells and chemical hapten exposure (dated by TCRdb to the early 2020s). Libraries were made using RACE. Instrument used: NextSeq 500. TCRdb reprocessed the public reads (quality trimming at Q25 with fastp, clone calling with MiXCR) and kept in-frame beta chains. When rows share a CDR3 protein, they turn into one entry using the most common DNA and genes. This sample has some 250,000 distinct CDR3 sequences in its table, and just under 8% of those were observed once. 1.2% of the sample rests with the top ten. Interpreted using the paper, the time point label stands for: pre-sensitization, week 0. Explained via the paper, the treatment or condition label denotes: therapeutic diphenylcyclopropenone sensitization with weekly scalp DPC. The sample here was whole blood, taken in connection with sensitization to the hapten diphenylcyclopropenone (DPC). These TCRs come from a man between 18 and 29 years old with alopecia areata. Some clones in this sample may be carry-over from other donors' samples.

The chain combines TRBV11-2 with TRBJ2-3, with D perhaps matching TRBD1 or TRBD2 (6 bases each). This CDR3 spans 13 amino acids. Trimming cost V 3 bases and J 6 bases, with 10 bases left between them. Looked up from germline, CDR1 is SGHAT and CDR2 is FQNNGV. The CDR3 spells CASSLFGGDTQYF. The CDR3 DNA reads TGTGCCAGCAGCTTGTTCGGGGGCGATACGCAGTATTTT. The full variable domain, with the rest looked up from reference TRBV11-2 and TRBJ2-3, is EAGVAQSPRYKIIEKRQSVAFWCNPISGHATLYWYQQILGQGPKLLIQFQNNGVVDDSQLPKDRFSAERLKGVDSTLKIQPAKLEDSAVYLCASSLFGGDTQYFGPGTRLTVL.

This clonotype was recorded at least ten times. This chain links TRBV6-1 with TRBJ2-4; either TRBD1 or TRBD2 may fit D (5 bases each). V lost 4 bases to trimming and J lost 0 bases, with 16 bases between them. The CDR3 has 17 residues. Per germline, CDR1 MNHNS and CDR2 SASEGT. CDR3 sequence: CASSGPGTDKAKNIQYF. CDR3 in DNA: TGTGCCAGCAGTGGTCCCGGGACGGATAAAGCCAAAAACATTCAGTACTTC.

CDR3 loop: CASSSLKRNTEAFF. The CDR3 nucleotides are TGTGCCAGCAGTTCTCTAAAGAGGAACACTGAAGCTTTCTTT. This rearrangement joins TRBV27 to TRBJ1-1; D gene ambiguous. V was trimmed by 4 bases and J by 1 base, leaving 10 bases between them. Germline lookup yields CDR1 MNHEY and CDR2 SMNVEV (reference sequence). The CDR3 loop spans 14 amino acids.

In its sample, this clonotype was seen a few times. V and J are TRBV4-1 and TRBJ1-2; TRBD1 agrees at 12 bases. This CDR3 contains 17 residues. The germline CDR1 and CDR2 sequences are MGHRA and YSYEKL. V lost 3 bases to trimming and J lost 3 bases; unmatched junction nucleotides: 8. The CDR3 protein is CASSQPGQGANDYGYTF. The CDR3 DNA sequence: TGCGCCAGCAGCCAGCCGGGACAGGGGGCGAATGACTATGGCTACACCTTC.

This clonotype was counted a few times. The chain carries TRBV10-3 and TRBJ2-5; D possibly matches TRBD1 or TRBD2 (5 bases each). Trimming cost V 6 bases and J 2 bases, with 10 bases left between them. Germline-derived CDR1 and CDR2 are ENHRY and SYGVKD. The CDR3 totals 13 residues. CDR3 loop: CAIRRDGQETQYF. The CDR3, as DNA: TGTGCCATCAGAAGGGACGGGCAAGAGACCCAGTACTTC.

This clonotype was counted only a few times. The chain employs TRBV7-2 and TRBJ2-5; possible D gene TRBD1, 5 bases. Trimming left V 6 bases short and J 1 base short, with 12 bases between. CDR3 length: 14 residues. The germline V gene encodes CDR1 SGHTA and CDR2 FQGNSA. The CDR3 is CASSSDSFQETQYF. DNA of the CDR3: TGTGCCAGCAGTTCCGACAGCTTCCAAGAGACCCAGTACTTC. Variable domain in full (rest from reference TRBV7-2 and TRBJ2-5): GAGVSQSPSNKVTEKGKDVELRCDPISGHTALYWYRQSLGQGLEFLIYFQGNSAPDKSGLPSDRFSAERTGGSVSTLTIQRTQQEDSAVYLCASSSDSFQETQYFGPGTRLLVL.

This chain links TRBV2 with TRBJ2-7; possible D gene TRBD1, 5 bases. CDR1 is SNHLY and CDR2 is FYNNEI in the germline V gene. Trimming pared 8 bases from V and 2 bases from J, leaving 10 bases between. There are 12 residues in the CDR3. The CDR3: CASGQGPYEQYF. In DNA, the CDR3 is TGTGCCAGCGGGCAGGGTCCCTACGAGCAGTACTTC.

Many counts were recorded for this clonotype. The chain is built from TRBV29-1 and TRBJ2-1, with a tentative D call TRBD1 (6 bases). Germline V gene sequence: CDR1 SQVTM, CDR2 ANQGSEA. V was trimmed by 2 bases and J by 9 bases, leaving 14 bases between them. The CDR3 is 13 amino acids. The CDR3 loop reads CSVERGFAVEQFF. The CDR3 DNA reads TGCAGCGTTGAAAGGGGGTTCGCAGTTGAGCAGTTCTTC.

This clonotype appeared a few times. V is TRBV20-1 and J is TRBJ2-5; D is undetermined. With 5 bases removed from V and 1 base from J, the gap between germline ends came to 11 bases. Germline-derived CDR1 and CDR2 are DFQATT and SNEGSKA (reference sequence). CDR3 length: 13 amino acids. The CDR3 DNA is TGCAGTGCTCCCGCGGACGGCCAAGAGACCCAGTACTTC. Protein product: CSAPADGQETQYF.

This clonotype was counted a few times. The chain uses TRBV11-2 and TRBJ1-4; D perhaps matches TRBD1 (6 bases). CDR3 length equals 15 residues. The germline V gene encodes CDR1 SGHAT and CDR2 FQNNGV. V lost 6 bases to trimming and J lost 0 bases, with 11 bases between them. Written as DNA, the CDR3 is TGTGCCAGCAGGCCAACAGGGACAACTAATGAAAAACTGTTTTTT. It encodes CASRPTGTTNEKLFF.